This T cell receptor beta chain was observed in a study of T cell responses to AZD1222 COVID-19 vaccine (dated by TCRdb to the early 2020s). Background on the whole study: A total of around 240 trial participants underwent TCR sequencing, of whom under 220 had received two doses of AZD1222 and 26 had received two doses of the MenACWY control vaccine. Trial participants were enrolled by age into subgroups of 18-55, 56-69 and 70-plus years, and roughly 150, 30 and 60 TCR-sequenced participants, respectively, were included in these subgroups.

Spanning cysteine to phenylalanine, the CDR3 consists of 16 amino acids. Just the 48-base CDR3 DNA is kept, in frame starting at base 1. Trimming at the junction amounts to 8 bases on V and 5 bases on J, and the germline ends lie 22 bases apart. CDR1 is given as SNHLY and CDR2 as FYNNEI, both from the germline V gene. Reading the label with the study, this specimen's time point is: baseline before first vaccination. Taken with the paper, the label for treatment or condition translates to: meningococcal conjugate vaccine given as trial control. Vaccinee samples were obtained from the UK trials COV001 and COV002, which included a single-blind randomized controlled phase 2/3 trial of AZD1222 (ChAdOx1 nCoV-19) in healthy adults. Trial participant PBMC samples were collected at day 0 and day 28 after the second dose for TCRbeta chain sequencing. The CDR3 regions of human TCRbeta chains were analyzed by immunosequencing. Concerning the study's data processing: Repertoire TCRs were checked for matches against a reference library of SARS-CoV-2-specific TCRs that had been generated using the MIRA antigen-specificity platform. Breadth was defined as the fraction of unique TCRs that were SARS-CoV-2-associated, and depth was defined as the fraction of total T cells that were SARS-CoV-2-associated. Using the MIRA data, each spike-specific TCR was assigned both to the spike region to which the TCR was reactive and to a CD4 or CD8 class. Log10-transformed breadth and depth values were compared by one-way ANOVA with Sidak's multiple comparisons tests. TCRdb limited this immuneACCESS table to in-frame rearrangements with V and J called. A share of clones is missing; checked studies link under half to unresolved V genes, and the rest is unexplained. V and J calls and clone size follow that table, whereas D and trimming were derived from the DNA. The sample contains some 150,000 clones, 85% to 95% of them found a single time. The top ten constitute less than 0.95% of the sample.

With regard to this clone: The antigen this receptor binds is unknown. No base quality values were provided; no much bigger clone lies one nucleotide off.

Findings and caveats that apply to the study as a whole: Because no day 14 peak-response samples were available, the repertoires could be characterized only after the peak T cell response. After two AZD1222 doses, spike-specific TCR breadth and depth were significantly higher than at day 0 and than in MenACWY recipients. Participants were mostly white British, with more females than males. The authors suggested clonal diversity may have been underestimated. Epitopes outside the regions mutated in the B.1.351 and B.1.1.7 variants were reportedly recognized by nearly half of the unique spike-specific TCRs. In the small 56-69-year group, the increase in depth fell short of significance, most likely because of low power. The whole spike protein was spanned by vaccine-associated CD4 TCRs, and dominant responses were seen in regions 160-218 and 743-854. Conclusions about previously exposed vaccinees are limited, since just 6 or 7 AZD1222 recipients were seropositive for SARS-CoV-2 at baseline.

The input for sequencing was peripheral blood, taken on day 0 of MenACWY control vaccination. The sequence links TRBV2 to TRBJ2-1; tentative D gene TRBD2, with 5 bases matching. The TCR was taken from an adult in good health. The nucleotide sequence reads as follows: TGTGCCAGCCTACGGCTAGCAGGATTTATTAACAATGAGCAGTTCTTC. The resulting protein is CASLRLAGFINNEQFF.